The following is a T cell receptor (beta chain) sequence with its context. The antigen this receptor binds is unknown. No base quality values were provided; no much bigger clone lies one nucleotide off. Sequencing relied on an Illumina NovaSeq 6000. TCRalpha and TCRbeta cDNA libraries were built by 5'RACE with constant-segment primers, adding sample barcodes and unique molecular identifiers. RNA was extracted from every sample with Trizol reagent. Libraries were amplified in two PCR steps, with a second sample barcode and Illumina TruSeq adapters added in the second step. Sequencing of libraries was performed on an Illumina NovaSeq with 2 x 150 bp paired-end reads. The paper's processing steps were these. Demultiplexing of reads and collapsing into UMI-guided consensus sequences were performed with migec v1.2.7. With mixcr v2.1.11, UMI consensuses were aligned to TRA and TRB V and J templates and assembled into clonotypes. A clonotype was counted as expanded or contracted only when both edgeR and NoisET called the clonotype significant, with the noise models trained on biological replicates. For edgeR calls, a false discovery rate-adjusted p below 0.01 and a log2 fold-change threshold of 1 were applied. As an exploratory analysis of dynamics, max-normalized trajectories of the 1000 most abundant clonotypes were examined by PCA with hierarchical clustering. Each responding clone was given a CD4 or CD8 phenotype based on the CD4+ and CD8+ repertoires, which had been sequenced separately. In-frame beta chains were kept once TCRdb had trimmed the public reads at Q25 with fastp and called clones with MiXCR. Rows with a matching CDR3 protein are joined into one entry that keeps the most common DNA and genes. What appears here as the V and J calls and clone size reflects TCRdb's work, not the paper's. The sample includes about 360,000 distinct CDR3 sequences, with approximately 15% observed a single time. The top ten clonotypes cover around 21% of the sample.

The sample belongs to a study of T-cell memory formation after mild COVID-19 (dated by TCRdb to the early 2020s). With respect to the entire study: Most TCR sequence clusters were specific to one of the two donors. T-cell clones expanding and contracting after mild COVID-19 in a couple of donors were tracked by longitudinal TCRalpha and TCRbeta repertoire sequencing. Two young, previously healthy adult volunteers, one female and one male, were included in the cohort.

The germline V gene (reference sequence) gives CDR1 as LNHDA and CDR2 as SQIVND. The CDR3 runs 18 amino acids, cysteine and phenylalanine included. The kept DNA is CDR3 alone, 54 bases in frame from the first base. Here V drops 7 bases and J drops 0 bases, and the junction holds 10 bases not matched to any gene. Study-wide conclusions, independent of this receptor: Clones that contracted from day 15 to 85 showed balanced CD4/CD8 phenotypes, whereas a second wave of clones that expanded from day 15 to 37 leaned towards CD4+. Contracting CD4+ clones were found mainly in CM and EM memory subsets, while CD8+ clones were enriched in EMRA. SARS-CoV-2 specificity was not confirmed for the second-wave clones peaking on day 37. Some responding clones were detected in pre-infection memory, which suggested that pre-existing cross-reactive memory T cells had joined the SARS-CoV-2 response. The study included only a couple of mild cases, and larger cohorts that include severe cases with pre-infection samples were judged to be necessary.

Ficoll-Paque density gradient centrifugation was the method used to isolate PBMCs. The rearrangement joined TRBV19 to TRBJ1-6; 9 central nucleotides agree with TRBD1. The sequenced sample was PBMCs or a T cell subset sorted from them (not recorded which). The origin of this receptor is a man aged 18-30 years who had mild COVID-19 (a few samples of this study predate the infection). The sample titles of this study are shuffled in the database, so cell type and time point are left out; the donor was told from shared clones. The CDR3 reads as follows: CASTATGGRGSYNSPLHF. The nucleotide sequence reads TGTGCCAGTACCGCTACAGGGGGCAGGGGCTCCTATAATTCACCCCTCCACTTT.